A single sample is the source of the 22 T cell receptor beta chains below, sequenced in a study of blood T cells in healthy people across ages. It was with a sample-barcoded 5' primer and a J-beta primer mix that a second PCR of roughly 6 to 12 cycles was run. TCRdb re-analysed the 5' RACE reads in MiXCR, keeping a single row per CDR3 protein. The sample shows some 700,000 distinct CDR3 sequences, approximately 22% of them seen only once. The sequencing sample was made of blood. These receptors all come from an older man in good health.

The chain links TRBV12-3 or TRBV12-4 to TRBJ1-5, with D perhaps matching TRBD1 (6 bases). The CDR3 runs 15 residues. V was trimmed by 2 bases and J by 1 base, leaving 9 bases between them. The CDR3 region has the DNA TGTGCCAGCAGTTTATGGGGGCTGAGCAATCAGCCCCAGCATTTT. This codes for CASSLWGLSNQPQHF.

The rearrangement joins TRBV29-1 to TRBJ2-7; tentatively, D is TRBD1 (6 bases). Germline V gives CDR1 SQVTM, CDR2 ANQGSEA. This CDR3 comprises 14 residues. Trimming cost V 2 bases and J 1 base, with 12 bases left between them. The CDR3 protein is CSVESSGESYEQYF. In DNA form, the CDR3 reads TGCAGCGTTGAATCGTCAGGGGAATCCTACGAGCAGTACTTC.

This clonotype was found a few times. V usage is TRBV12-3 or TRBV12-4 and J usage is TRBJ2-2; D may be TRBD2 (5 bases). V shed 2 bases and J shed 3 bases, with 13 bases lying between them. This CDR3 comprises 16 residues. CDR3 protein: CASSLTGGRYTGELFF. DNA of the CDR3: TGTGCCAGCAGTTTAACCGGCGGGCGCTACACCGGGGAGCTGTTTTTT.

This clonotype was detected a few times. The J gene is TRBJ2-3, the V gene TRBV28, with D tentatively TRBD1 (5 bases). The CDR3 sequence is 15 residues long. Looked up from germline, CDR1 is MDHEN and CDR2 is SYDVKM. V lost 7 bases and J 6 bases, leaving 20 bases between the germline ends. Written as DNA, the CDR3 is TGTGCCAGCACCCCCCAGTTAGCAGGGTTGGATACGCAGTATTTT. Protein: CASTPQLAGLDTQYF.

Only a few counts were recorded for this clonotype. The chain employs TRBV11-2 and TRBJ1-4, with TRBD1 matching over 9 bases. This CDR3 is built from 14 residues. V lost 8 bases, J lost 8 bases, and 9 bases stayed unmatched. The germline V gene has CDR1 SGHAT and CDR2 FQNNGV. As DNA, the CDR3 is TGTGCCAGCGGCAGGACAGGGGATAGGGAAAAACTGTTTTTT. This codes for CASGRTGDREKLFF.

This clonotype appeared a single time. V is TRBV28 and J is TRBJ2-2; TRBD2 agrees at 7 bases. Germline V gene lookup returns CDR1 MDHEN and CDR2 SYDVKM. J gave up 8 bases and V 4 bases, and 10 bases lay outside the gene matches. This CDR3 has 15 residues. This CDR3 reads CASSSSKRDTGELFF. The CDR3 region has the DNA TGTGCCAGCAGTTCCTCTAAGCGGGATACAGGGGAGCTGTTTTTT.

This clonotype was seen a handful of times. A single base separates this from a much larger clone, so it may be a read error. This chain joins TRBV7-7 and TRBJ2-1; no clear D gene. Germline V gives CDR1 SSHAT, CDR2 FNYEAQ (reference sequence). The CDR3 has 13 residues. CDR3 DNA sequence: TGTACCAGCAGCTTTTCGGGTAGGAATGAGCAGTTCTTC. This gives the protein CTSSFSGRNEQFF.

This clonotype was found a few times. The rearrangement uses TRBV7-8 and TRBJ1-4; a possible D gene is TRBD1 (5 bases). The CDR3 sequence is 16 residues long. CDR1 is SGHVS and CDR2 is FQNEAQ in the germline V gene. Trimming took 1 base from V and 7 from J, leaving 16 bases between them. The CDR3 is CASSLGMGGEGEKLFF. The DNA for the CDR3 is TGTGCCAGCAGCTTAGGGATGGGAGGGGAGGGTGAAAAACTGTTTTTT.

This clonotype was detected only a few times. The chain has TRBV9 and TRBJ1-1; D is possibly TRBD1 (6 bases). Per the germline V gene, CDR1 is SGDLS and CDR2 is YYNGEE. Trimming removed 4 bases at V and 5 bases at J, with 18 bases between. The CDR3 sequence is 15 residues long. CDR3 nucleotide sequence: TGTGCCAGCAGCATAGGGACACAATCAGGGACTGAAGCTTTCTTT. Translating gives CASSIGTQSGTEAFF. Full variable domain (outside the CDR3, taken from reference TRBV9 and TRBJ1-1): DSGVTQTPKHLITATGQRVTLRCSPRSGDLSVYWYQQSLDQGLQFLIQYYNGEERAKGNILERFSAQQFPDLHSELNLSSLELGDSALYFCASSIGTQSGTEAFFGQGTRLTVV.

This clonotype has only a few counts. The chain carries TRBV12-3 or TRBV12-4 and TRBJ1-2; 7 nucleotides agree with TRBD1. CDR3 length: 13 amino acids. J lost 4 bases, V lost 7 bases, and 6 bases had no gene match. The CDR3 sequence: CASTVDRVYGYTF. In nucleotides, the CDR3 is TGTGCCAGCACCGTCGACAGGGTCTATGGCTACACCTTC.

This clonotype has at least ten counts. V and J are TRBV3-1 and TRBJ1-4; 9 nucleotides match TRBD1. J lost 5 bases, V lost 8 bases, and 6 bases had no gene match. There are 14 residues in the CDR3. Germline V gene lookup returns CDR1 LGHDT and CDR2 YNNKEL (reference sequence). This chain's CDR3 is CASGWTGANEKLFF. For the CDR3, the DNA is TGTGCCAGCGGATGGACAGGGGCCAATGAAAAACTGTTTTTT.

This rearrangement joins TRBV11-3 to TRBJ2-1; 7 nucleotides line up with TRBD1. Germline trimming cut 5 bases from V and 8 bases from J; bases unmatched to any gene: 9. The CDR3 is 14 residues long. The germline V gene has CDR1 SGHNT and CDR2 YENEEA. The CDR3 reads CASSRKTGKYEQFF. CDR3 coding DNA: TGTGCCAGCAGCAGAAAGACAGGGAAGTATGAGCAGTTCTTC.

The chain is built from TRBV6-5 and TRBJ1-2; 9 bases are shared with TRBD1. The CDR3 is 15 amino acids. V lost 2 bases to trimming and J lost 7 bases; unmatched junction nucleotides: 8. Germline V gene lookup returns CDR1 MNHEY and CDR2 SVGAGI. The CDR3 is CASSYAGTGRSGYTF. CDR3 nucleotide sequence: TGTGCCAGCAGTTACGCCGGGACAGGGAGGAGTGGCTACACCTTC.

The chain has TRBV6-6 and TRBJ2-3; no clear D gene. V lost 1 base to trimming and J lost 2 bases, with 10 bases between them. CDR1 is MNHNY, CDR2 SVGAGI, per germline (reference sequence). The CDR3 has 15 residues. CDR3 sequence: CASSYFRTDTDTQYF. CDR3 in DNA: TGTGCCAGCAGTTACTTTCGGACGGACACAGATACGCAGTATTTT.

This chain links TRBV20-1 with TRBJ2-3; 7 bases are shared with TRBD2. V trimming: 3 bases; J trimming: 4 bases; junction bases outside the gene matches: 16. This CDR3 has 17 residues. Germline values: CDR1 DFQATT, CDR2 SNEGSKA (reference sequence). The CDR3 loop is CSASRGSAGVNPDTQYF. CDR3 coding DNA: TGCAGTGCTAGTCGGGGTTCGGCGGGAGTCAATCCAGATACGCAGTATTTT.

Regarding this clonotype: The junction departs from the called germline gene at one end, perhaps through a read error. V and J are TRBV11-2 and TRBJ1-2; no clear D. The CDR3 loop spans 16 amino acids. Germline-derived CDR1 and CDR2 are SGHAT and FQNNGV. The CDR3 DNA is TGTGCCAGCAGCTTAGATCGAGGTTTACTATACTATGGATACACCTTC. This sequence encodes CASSLDRGLLYYGYTF.

This clonotype was detected a few times. The V call is TRBV7-9, the J call TRBJ1-1, with D possibly being TRBD1 (5 bases). The CDR3 loop spans 15 amino acids. Trimming took 5 bases from V and 1 from J, leaving 14 bases between them. The germline V gene encodes CDR1 SEHNR and CDR2 FQNEAQ (reference sequence). The CDR3 reads CASSLLGGQNTEAFF. The CDR3 bases are TGTGCCAGCAGCCTACTGGGAGGACAGAACACTGAAGCTTTCTTT.

As concerns this clonotype: The junction departs from germline at one end; a sequencing error may be responsible. V is TRBV10-3 and J is TRBJ2-7, with 9 positions matching TRBD2. This CDR3 is built from 13 residues. Germline V gene lookup returns CDR1 ENHRY and CDR2 SYGVKD. CDR3: CAVSGGLAYEQYF. The CDR3 nucleotides are TGTGCCGTCAGTGGGGGACTAGCTTACGAGCAGTACTTC.

V gene TRBV7-2 combines with J gene TRBJ1-4; no clear D gene. This CDR3 spans 14 amino acids. The V gene's germline CDR1 is SGHTA and CDR2 FQGNSA. The V end lost 6 bases, the J end lost 0 bases, and 8 bases lay between the germline ends. The CDR3 is CASSCVATNEKLFF. The CDR3 DNA sequence: TGTGCCAGCAGTTGTGTAGCAACTAATGAAAAACTGTTTTTT.

J is TRBJ1-1 and V is TRBV5-1, with D maybe TRBD1 (5 bases). The germline V gene has CDR1 SGHRS and CDR2 YFSETQ. Trimming shortened V by 4 bases and J by 1 base, and 14 bases separated the two germline ends. This CDR3 is 15 amino acids long. This chain's CDR3 is CASSHFDRPNTEAFF. CDR3 DNA: TGCGCCAGCAGCCACTTTGACAGACCGAACACTGAAGCTTTCTTT.

The chain joins TRBV7-9 to TRBJ1-2; the D is unclear. The V end lost 1 base, the J end lost 1 base, and 7 bases lay between the germline ends. The CDR3 totals 14 residues. Germline CDR1 is SEHNR and CDR2 is FQNEAQ (reference sequence). DNA of the CDR3: TGTGCCAGCAGCTTAGACGGCGGTAACTATGGCTACACCTTC. Its protein product is CASSLDGGNYGYTF.

V gene TRBV6-6 combines with J gene TRBJ1-1; no firm D call. V lost 0 bases to trimming and J lost 0 bases, with 5 bases between them. Germline CDR1 and CDR2: MNHNY and SVGAGI (reference sequence). The CDR3 runs 14 residues. The chain's CDR3 is CASSYSGMNTEAFF. The DNA for the CDR3 is TGTGCCAGCAGTTACTCAGGAATGAACACTGAAGCTTTCTTT.